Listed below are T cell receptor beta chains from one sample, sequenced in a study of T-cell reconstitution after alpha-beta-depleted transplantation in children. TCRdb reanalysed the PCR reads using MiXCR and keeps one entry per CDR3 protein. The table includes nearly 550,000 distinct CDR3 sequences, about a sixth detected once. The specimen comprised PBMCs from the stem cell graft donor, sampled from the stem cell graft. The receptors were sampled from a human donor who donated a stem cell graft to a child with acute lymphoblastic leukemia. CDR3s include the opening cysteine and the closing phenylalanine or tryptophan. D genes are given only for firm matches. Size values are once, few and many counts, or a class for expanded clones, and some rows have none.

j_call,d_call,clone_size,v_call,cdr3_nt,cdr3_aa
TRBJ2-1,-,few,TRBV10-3,TGTGCCATCAGTGAGTCAACTAGCCTGTCCTACAATGAGCAGTTCTTC,CAISESTSLSYNEQFF
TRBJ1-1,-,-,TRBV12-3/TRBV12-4,TGTGCCAGCAGTTTTTCATGGAACACTGAAGCTTTCTTT,CASSFSWNTEAFF
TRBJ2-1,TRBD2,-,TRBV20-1,TGCAGTGCTAGGCTGGGACTAGCGGAAACAGACATCTCCTACAATGAGCAGTTCTTC,CSARLGLAETDISYNEQFF
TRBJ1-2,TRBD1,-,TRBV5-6,TGTGCCAGCAGCTTGGTCAACAGGGGTCCGGATGGCTACACCTTC,CASSLVNRGPDGYTF
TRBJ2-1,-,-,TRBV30,TGTGCCTGGAGTGTAGGAGTGAGGAACCGTCGGGATGAGCAGTTCTTC,CAWSVGVRNRRDEQFF
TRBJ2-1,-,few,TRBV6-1,TGTGCCAGCAGTGAAGCGGCAGCCGATGAGCAGTTCTTC,CASSEAAADEQFF
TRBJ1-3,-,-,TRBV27,TGTGCCAGCAGTTTAGACGGAGCTGGAAACACCATATATTTT,CASSLDGAGNTIYF
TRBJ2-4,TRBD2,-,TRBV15,TGTGCCACCAGCAGAGATCTGGGGGTAGCGGGACTAGCCAAAAACATTCAGTACTTC,CATSRDLGVAGLAKNIQYF
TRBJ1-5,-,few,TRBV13,TGTGCCAGCAGCCTGGGGAAGTCGCAGCCCCAGCATTTT,CASSLGKSQPQHF
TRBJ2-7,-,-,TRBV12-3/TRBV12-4,TGTGCCAGCAGTTTTACAGGGAAATCTAACGAGCAGTACTTC,CASSFTGKSNEQYF
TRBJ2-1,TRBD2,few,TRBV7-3,TGTGCCAGCAGCTTAACTGTTAGCGGGAGCACAAATGAGCAGTTCTTC,CASSLTVSGSTNEQFF
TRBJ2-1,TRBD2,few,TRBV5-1,TGCGCCAGCAGCTTTAGGAGCGGGATCTACAATGAGCAGTTCTTC,CASSFRSGIYNEQFF
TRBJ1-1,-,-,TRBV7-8,TGTGCCAGCAGCTTAGTTCATTATCGGGGATTGGATGCTTTCTTT,CASSLVHYRGLDAFF
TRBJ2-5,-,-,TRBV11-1,TGTGCCAGCAGCTTCTTTGGGAGCGGGACCCAGTACTTC,CASSFFGSGTQYF
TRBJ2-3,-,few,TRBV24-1,TGTGCCACCAGTGATTCGTCAGGAGCTACGTATTTT,CATSDSSGATYF
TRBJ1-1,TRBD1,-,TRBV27,TGTGCCAGCAGTTCTTGGACAGGGTGGCATCCTGAAGCTTTCTTT,CASSSWTGWHPEAFF
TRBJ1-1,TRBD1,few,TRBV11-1,TGTGCCAGCAGCCCGACCTCCGGGACAGGGACCCTTGACACTGAAGCTTTCTTT,CASSPTSGTGTLDTEAFF
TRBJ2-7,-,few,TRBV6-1,TGTGCCAGCAGTGAAGAAGGCAGCGACTCCTACGAGCAGTACTTC,CASSEEGSDSYEQYF
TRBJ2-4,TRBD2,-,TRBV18,TGTGCCAGCTCACCAGGGACTAGCGGGCAATTGGCCAAAAACATTCAGTACTTC,CASSPGTSGQLAKNIQYF
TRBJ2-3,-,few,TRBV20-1,TGCAGTGCTAACCTCTTCACAGATACGCAGTATTTT,CSANLFTDTQYF
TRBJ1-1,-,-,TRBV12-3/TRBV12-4,TGTGCCAGCAGCGGAATAGGGGGGCCCACTGAAGCTTTCTTT,CASSGIGGPTEAFF
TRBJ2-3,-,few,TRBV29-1,TGCAGCGTTGACTGGACTAGCACAGATACGCAGTATTTT,CSVDWTSTDTQYF
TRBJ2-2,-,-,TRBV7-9,TGTGCCAGCAGCTTGAGATTGGACGGGGAGCTGTTTTTT,CASSLRLDGELFF
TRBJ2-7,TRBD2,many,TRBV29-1,TGCAGCGTTGAAGCCCCCGGGGGGGAAAGTGGATTCGAGCAGTACTTC,CSVEAPGGESGFEQYF
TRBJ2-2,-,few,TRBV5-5,TGTGCCGGCAGTAACACCGGGGAGCTGTTTTTT,CAGSNTGELFF
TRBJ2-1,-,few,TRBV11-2,TGTGCCAGCAGCTTTCGGTTCGTGGCCCCCTTTACATACAATGAGCAGTTCTTC,CASSFRFVAPFTYNEQFF
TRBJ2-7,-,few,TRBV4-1,TGCGCCAGCAGCCAAGAGGGAGGGACAGGCTCCTACGAGCAGTACTTC,CASSQEGGTGSYEQYF
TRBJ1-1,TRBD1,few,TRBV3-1,TGTGCCAGCAGCCTCGACAGGGTTCCGAACACTGAAGCTTTCTTT,CASSLDRVPNTEAFF
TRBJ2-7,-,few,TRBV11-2,TGTGCCAGCAGCTTAATAAAGCGGGTCTACGAGCAGTACTTC,CASSLIKRVYEQYF
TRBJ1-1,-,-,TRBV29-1,TGCAGCGTTGAAGGTAAAGGGGAAGGCACTGAAGCTTTCTTT,CSVEGKGEGTEAFF
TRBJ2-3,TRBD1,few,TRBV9,TGTGCCAGCAGCGCTCAACAGGGGCGCACAGATACGCAGTATTTT,CASSAQQGRTDTQYF
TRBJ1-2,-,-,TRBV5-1,TGCGCCAGCAGCTCGGACTCCGGACGGACTAACTATGGCTACACCTTC,CASSSDSGRTNYGYTF
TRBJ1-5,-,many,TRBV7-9,TGTGCCAGCAGCTTAGGCCGGTACAATCAGCCCCAGCATTTT,CASSLGRYNQPQHF
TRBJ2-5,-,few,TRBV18,TGTGCCAGCTCGATCGACCGGGACGGCCTCTACTTC,CASSIDRDGLYF
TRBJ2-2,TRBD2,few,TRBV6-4,TGTGCCAGCAGTAGCCTAGCGGCGGGCACCGGGGAGCTGTTTTTT,CASSSLAAGTGELFF
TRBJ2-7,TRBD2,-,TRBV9,TGTGCCAGCAGCTACGGGACTAGAGGTTACGAGCAGTACTTC,CASSYGTRGYEQYF
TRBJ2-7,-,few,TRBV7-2,TGTGCCAGCAGCACTAGGGCTCCTTCCTACGAGCAGTACTTC,CASSTRAPSYEQYF
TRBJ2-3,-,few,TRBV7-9,TGTGCCAGCAGCTTAGGGCTAGCAGAGGGCACAGATACGCAGTATTTT,CASSLGLAEGTDTQYF
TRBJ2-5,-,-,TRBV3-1,TGTGCCAGCAGCCAAGTCACGACCCAGTACTTC,CASSQVTTQYF
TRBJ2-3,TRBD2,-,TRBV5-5,TGTGCCAGCAGCTCGGAGGGACTAGCGGGCACAGATACGCAGTATTTT,CASSSEGLAGTDTQYF
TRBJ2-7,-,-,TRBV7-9,TGTGCCAGCAGCCCCCAACTCGGTCACTACGAGCAGTACTTC,CASSPQLGHYEQYF
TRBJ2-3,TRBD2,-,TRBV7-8,TGTGCCAGCAGCCTTACTAGCGGGAGGGCCTGGGATACGCAGTATTTT,CASSLTSGRAWDTQYF
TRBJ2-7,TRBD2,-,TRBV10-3,TGTGCCATCAGTGCCCTCGCTAGCGGGGGGGGGTCTACGAGCGAGCAGTACTTC,CAISALASGGGSTSEQYF
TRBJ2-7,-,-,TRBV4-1,TGCGCCAGCAGCCAAGAAACCCCCCCCTACGAGCAGTACTTC,CASSQETPPYEQYF
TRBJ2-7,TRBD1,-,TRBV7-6,TGTGCCAGCAGCCCCCGGACAGGGGAGAGGGACGAGCAGTACTTC,CASSPRTGERDEQYF
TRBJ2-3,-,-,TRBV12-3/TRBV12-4,TGTGCCAGCAGTTTAGTCTCTAATACGCAGTATTTT,CASSLVSNTQYF
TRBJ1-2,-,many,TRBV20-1,TGCAGTGCTAGAGGCATGGCTTACGGCTACACCTTC,CSARGMAYGYTF
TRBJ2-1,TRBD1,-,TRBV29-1,TGCAGCGGAAGACAGGGGGTTTCCTACAATGAGCAGTTCTTC,CSGRQGVSYNEQFF
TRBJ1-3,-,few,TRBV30,TGTGCCTGGAGTGTACGGAGACGCTACTTCTCTGGAAACACCATATATTTT,CAWSVRRRYFSGNTIYF
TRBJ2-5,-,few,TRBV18,TGTGCCAGCTCACCGGGACGGAATCAACAAGAGACCCAGTACTTC,CASSPGRNQQETQYF
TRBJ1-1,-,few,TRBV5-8,TGTGCCAGCAGCTGGATCGCAATGAACACTGAAGCTTTCTTT,CASSWIAMNTEAFF
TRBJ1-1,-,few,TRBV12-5,TGTGCTAGTGGTTTAGCGACAGGACCTCTAAACACTGAAGCTTTCTTT,CASGLATGPLNTEAFF
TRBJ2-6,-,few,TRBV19,TGTGCCAGTAGTATCCCTAACTTCCTCTCTGGGGCCAACGTCCTGACTTTC,CASSIPNFLSGANVLTF
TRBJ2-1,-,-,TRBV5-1,TGCGCCAGCAGCTTGCAGACCCCCAATGAGCAGTTCTTC,CASSLQTPNEQFF
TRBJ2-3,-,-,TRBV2,TGTGCCAGCAGTGAATACGGCAGTAGCACAGATACGCAGTATTTT,CASSEYGSSTDTQYF